This TCR beta chain was sequenced during a study of T cells after yellow fever vaccination. Turning to the study itself: Those fractions that held only low numbers of cells were prepared using the SMART-Seq v4 Ultra Low Input RNA kit.

Whole-study results and caveats: Most primary-vaccination clones recurred post-booster (around 95% CD4, roughly 90% CD8). The study noted that FACS-sorted repertoires could contain abundant clonotypes contaminating from the bulk population.

The CDR3 is made up of 14 amino acids. The V and J ends lost 8 bases and 3 bases respectively, with 16 bases between them. This clonotype came up many times. Its antigen is still unknown. Making TCR cDNA involved 5'RACE template switching, which added UMIs and a universal primer site. TCRdb independently ran MiXCR on the 5' RACE reads; one entry per CDR3 protein. The data hold 250,000 or so distinct CDR3 sequences, with more than 6.5% observed a single time. This sample comprised CD4+ T cells sorted from PBMCs, obtained on the day of the yellow fever booster vaccination. The genes are TRBV12-3 or TRBV12-4 and TRBJ2-5, with D unresolved. The TCR comes from a young man who received the YFV17D yellow fever vaccine. CDR3 coding DNA: TGTGCCAGCGTCGGTGGGTTCGGAAAAGAGACCCAGTACTTC. It translates to CASVGGFGKETQYF.